This passage covers 19 T cell receptor beta chains from one sample sequenced in a study of lymphopenia after photon versus proton radiotherapy. The table came from immunoSEQ multiplex PCR; TCRdb's copy has only in-frame clones and leaves some out. The repertoire holds over 55,000 clones, 85% to 90% seen once, with 10% to 13% in the top ten. The input for sequencing was peripheral blood, taken from a patient treated with proton-based radiotherapy. Every receptor here comes from an older man with esophageal cancer.

The genes are TRBV5-1 and TRBJ2-7; 12 bases line up with TRBD2. The CDR3 spans 15 residues. Germline CDR1 and CDR2: SGHRS and YFSETQ. With 0 bases clipped from V and 3 bases from J, the junction kept 1 base outside the gene matches. The DNA for the CDR3 is TGCGCCAGCAGCTTGGGGACTAGCGGGGACTACGAGCAGTACTTC. This sequence encodes CASSLGTSGDYEQYF.

The chain links TRBV5-1 to TRBJ1-2; no clear D gene. The CDR3 totals 14 residues. In germline, CDR1 is SGHRS, CDR2 YFSETQ. Deletions cut 0 bases from V and 8 bases from J, with 14 bases between. The CDR3 is CASSLAEGRGGYTF. The CDR3 DNA sequence: TGCGCCAGCAGCTTGGCCGAGGGTCGTGGGGGCTACACCTTC.

CDR3 protein: CASSIRTGVVDEQYF. The CDR3 DNA sequence: TGTGCCAGCAGCATCCGGACAGGGGTCGTCGACGAGCAGTACTTC. This sequence joins TRBV5-4 and TRBJ2-7, with 9 bases fitting TRBD1. The CDR3 covers 15 residues. The junction had 10 bases not matched to a gene; V was cut back by 4 bases and J by 5 bases. Germline V gene lookup returns CDR1 SGHNT and CDR2 YYREEE (reference sequence).

The rearrangement joins TRBV27 to TRBJ1-5; a possible D gene is TRBD1 (5 bases). The germline CDR1 and CDR2 sequences are MNHEY and SMNVEV (reference sequence). CDR3 size: 15 residues. Between the trimmed V and J ends, which lost 2 bases and 4 bases, there was a span of 12 bases. The CDR3 is CASSLNGDWNQPQHF. The CDR3 region has the DNA TGTGCCAGCAGTTTAAATGGGGACTGGAATCAGCCCCAGCATTTT.

The chain couples TRBV30 to TRBJ1-2; tentatively, D is TRBD1 (6 bases). The CDR3 runs 12 residues. The V and J ends lost 1 base and 10 bases respectively, with 13 bases between them. Per germline, CDR1 GTSNPN and CDR2 SVGIG (reference sequence). The CDR3 spells CAWSEGEIPYTF. Here the CDR3 DNA reads TGTGCCTGGAGTGAGGGGGAAATTCCCTACACCTTC.

The chain carries TRBV6-5 and TRBJ2-1; tentative D call: TRBD2 (5 bases). CDR3 length equals 15 residues. With 6 bases removed from V and 7 bases from J, the gap between germline ends came to 19 bases. Germline V gene data show CDR1 as MNHEY and CDR2 as SVGAGI. CDR3 coding DNA: TGTGCCAGCAGCGCCTCGTACGGGGATTGGAATGAGCAGTTCTTC. Translation gives CASSASYGDWNEQFF.

The V gene is TRBV5-1, the J gene TRBJ1-2; D not resolved. With 0 bases removed from V and 4 bases from J, the gap between germline ends came to 13 bases. The CDR3 spans 15 residues. Germline V gene data show CDR1 as SGHRS and CDR2 as YFSETQ. In nucleotides, the CDR3 is TGCGCCAGCAGCTTGGGAGTGCTGGATTCCTATGGCTACACCTTC. Translation: CASSLGVLDSYGYTF.

The J gene is TRBJ2-2, the V gene TRBV7-9, with 12 bases matching TRBD1. This CDR3 has 16 residues. The ends lost 7 bases at V and 4 bases at J; junction bases unmatched: 7. The germline V gene encodes CDR1 SEHNR and CDR2 FQNEAQ (reference sequence). This chain's CDR3 is CASTRRGQGATGELFF. CDR3 nucleotide sequence: TGTGCCAGCACCCGCCGGGGACAGGGGGCCACCGGGGAGCTGTTTTTT.

The chain couples TRBV5-6 to TRBJ1-1; D is uncertain. Germline V gene data show CDR1 as SGHDT and CDR2 as YYEEEE. V was clipped by 2 bases and J by 11 bases, with 13 bases between them. The CDR3 sequence is 12 residues long. The CDR3 region has the DNA TGTGCCAGCAGCTTAATGAGGAGCGCGGCTTTCTTT. It translates to CASSLMRSAAFF.

CDR3 nucleotide sequence: TGTGCCACCAGACAGGGAGGCTACGAGCAGTACTTC. Amino acids: CATRQGGYEQYF. This sequence joins TRBV6-1 and TRBJ2-7, with D possibly TRBD1 on 7 matching bases. Germline values: CDR1 MNHNS, CDR2 SASEGT. V was shortened by 10 bases and J by 3 bases, with 13 bases between the two germline ends. This CDR3 comprises 12 residues.

The DNA of the CDR3 is TGTGCCATCAGTGACCCTCGGAATTCACCCCTCCACTTT. This gives the protein CAISDPRNSPLHF. The chain combines TRBV10-3 with TRBJ1-6; D is ambiguous. Germline CDR1 and CDR2: ENHRY and SYGVKD. The CDR3 is made up of 13 amino acids. V was cut by 3 bases and J by 7 bases, with 7 bases left in between.

The J gene is TRBJ2-7, the V gene TRBV11-2; 8 nucleotides match TRBD1. The CDR3 consists of 16 residues. V lost 1 base to trimming and J lost 3 bases; unmatched junction nucleotides: 8. Germline loops: CDR1 SGHAT, CDR2 FQNNGV. CDR3 sequence reads: CASSLGPGGAVYEQYF. The CDR3 DNA reads as TGTGCCAGCAGCTTAGGCCCAGGGGGCGCAGTCTACGAGCAGTACTTC.

This chain uses TRBV27 with TRBJ1-2; 8 nucleotides agree with TRBD1. The CDR3 is made up of 13 amino acids. Trimming at V came to 6 bases and at J to 6 bases, leaving 6 bases not matched to a gene. Per germline, CDR1 MNHEY and CDR2 SMNVEV (reference sequence). In nucleotides, the CDR3 is TGTGCCAGCAGCGACAGGGGTCCTCATGGCTACACCTTC. Its translation: CASSDRGPHGYTF.

The V gene is TRBV19, the J gene TRBJ2-7; 10 bases map to TRBD1. Per the germline V gene, CDR1 is LNHDA and CDR2 is SQIVND (reference sequence). This CDR3 contains 15 residues. The trim removed 6 bases at V and 3 bases at J, leaving 8 bases unmatched. DNA of the CDR3: TGTGCCAGTAGCAGCCGGGACAGGGGAATCTACGAGCAGTACTTC. The encoded protein is CASSSRDRGIYEQYF. The full variable domain, with the rest looked up from reference TRBV19 and TRBJ2-7, is DGGITQSPKYLFRKEGQNVTLSCEQNLNHDAMYWYRQDPGQGLRLIYYSQIVNDFQKGDIAEGYSVSREKKESFPLTVTSAQKNPTAFYLCASSSRDRGIYEQYFGPGTRLTVT.

The rearrangement uses TRBV12-5 and TRBJ1-5; 8 bases are a match to TRBD1. Germline lookup yields CDR1 LGHNT and CDR2 FRNRAP. The CDR3 totals 15 residues. The V segment lost 1 base and the J segment 3 bases; nucleotides outside the gene matches: 2. The CDR3 DNA follows: TGTGCTAGTGGTTTGGGGACAGGGCACAATCAGCCCCAGCATTTT. Translated: CASGLGTGHNQPQHF.

The genes are TRBV6-5 and TRBJ2-2, with D possibly being TRBD2 (6 bases). V lost 8 bases and J 11 bases, leaving 12 bases between the germline ends. This CDR3 has 11 amino acids. Germline V gives CDR1 MNHEY, CDR2 SVGAGI. CDR3: CASQGLFELFF. CDR3 DNA: TGTGCCAGCCAGGGACTCTTTGAGCTGTTTTTT.

The chain uses TRBV28 and TRBJ1-1, with D perhaps TRBD1 (6 bases). CDR1 and CDR2 (germline): MDHEN, SYDVKM. CDR3 size: 14 residues. The germline V and J ends were trimmed by 9 bases and 4 bases, with 18 bases remaining between them. The chain's CDR3 is CASMPPGGGTEAFF. CDR3 bases: TGTGCCAGTATGCCTCCCGGGGGCGGCACTGAAGCTTTCTTT.

The chain joins TRBV29-1 to TRBJ1-5; D gene ambiguous. The V and J ends lost 4 bases and 0 bases respectively, with 4 bases between them. This CDR3 region has 12 residues. The germline CDR1 and CDR2 sequences are SQVTM and ANQGSEA. The CDR3 DNA is TGCAGCGTTGGGTTTAGCAATCAGCCCCAGCATTTT. It encodes CSVGFSNQPQHF.

As DNA, the CDR3 is TGTGCCAGCAGTGATGGGGGAGCAGCTTTCTTT. This sequence encodes CASSDGGAAFF. The chain has TRBV6-1 and TRBJ1-1, with TRBD1 as a possible D gene (5 bases). The CDR3 is made up of 11 amino acids. Germline-derived CDR1 and CDR2 are MNHNS and SASEGT. V was clipped by 3 bases and J by 10 bases, with 9 bases between them.